This TCR beta chain was captured in a study of shared clonotypes between healthy human individuals. Study conclusions and caveats: Clonotype sharing among the donors was expected to vary with sequencing depth.

Data came from immunoSEQ multiplex PCR; TCRdb stores just in-frame clones and leaves some out. The sample holds about 2.3 million clones, more than 80% seen once. Participating donors were healthy, HIV-negative adults free of recent acute infections or vaccinations. Among the donors, all were Caucasian adults who lived in Nashville, Tennessee. Subsets obtained from CD4+ cells comprised CD45RA+ naive and CD45RA-negative memory cells. This CDR3 has 13 residues. The V gene lost 5 bases and the J gene lost 4 bases, with 12 bases spanning the gap. Germline CDR1 SGHTA, CDR2 FQGTGA. Concerning this clone itself: Its matching antigen is unknown.

The chain carries TRBV7-3 and TRBJ2-7, with D possibly being TRBD2 (6 bases). This sequence originates from a man between 18 and 29 years old in good health. Some clones in this sample may be carry-over from other donors' samples. Sequenced input: naive CD4+ T cells from PBMCs. The sample's subset: CD45RA+ positively selected. CDR3 nucleotide sequence: TGTGCCAGCAGCGCCGCGGGGCTTTACGAGCAGTACTTC. Translation gives CASSAAGLYEQYF.